Below are 30 T cell receptor beta chains sequenced from a single sample in a study of Graves' ophthalmopathy and Graves' hyperthyroidism. Amplification of TCR beta CDR3 regions used RNA transcripts. A first-round RT-PCR used HTBI primers, followed by a second-round multiplex PCR. Via MiXCR, TCRdb re-called the multiplex PCR reads, giving one row per CDR3 protein. The data contain a few hundred thousand distinct CDR3 sequences, about a sixth of them seen just once; the ten biggest clones take up 2.4%. The sequenced sample was peripheral blood. The receptors were sampled from an adult woman with stable Graves' hyperthyroidism.

This clonotype was found a few times. A much larger clonotype is one base distant, so this may be a read error. A read error is likely, as this CDR3 ends without the conserved phenylalanine or tryptophan. This chain connects TRBV12-5 to TRBJ2-2; no clear D. Trimming cost V 1 base and J 7 bases, with 7 bases left between them. The CDR3 extends over 13 amino acids. CDR1 is LGHNT and CDR2 is FRNRAP in the germline V gene. The CDR3 reads CASGLELGGELFL. In DNA form, the CDR3 reads TGTGCTAGTGGTTTGGAGCTAGGCGGGGAGCTGTTTCTT.

This clonotype was recorded only once. The chain combines TRBV6-2 or TRBV6-3 with TRBJ1-2; D not certain. The CDR3 runs 12 residues. Germline V lookup: CDR1 MNHEY, CDR2 SVGEGT. V was clipped by 6 bases and J by 3 bases, with 8 bases between them. The CDR3 DNA follows: TGTGCCAGCAGGGTGAAGGACTATGGCTACACCTTC. Amino acid sequence: CASRVKDYGYTF.

V is TRBV3-1 and J is TRBJ1-2, with D perhaps TRBD1 (6 bases). This CDR3 has 14 residues. The V gene lost 2 bases and the J gene lost 3 bases, with 10 bases spanning the gap. Germline CDR1 reads LGHDT; CDR2 reads YNNKEL (reference sequence). The CDR3 DNA follows: TGTGCCAGCAGCCAAACTGACAGGTACTATGGCTACACCTTC. Its translation is CASSQTDRYYGYTF.

This clonotype was counted ten times or more. V and J are TRBV6-1 and TRBJ2-5; 8 bases are a match to TRBD2. Germline trimming cut 7 bases from V and 4 bases from J; bases unmatched to any gene: 14. The CDR3 spans 16 residues. Germline V gene data show CDR1 as MNHNS and CDR2 as SASEGT. For the CDR3, the DNA is TGTGCCAGCAACCCCTATAGCGGGAACGAAGGAGAGACCCAGTACTTC. This encodes CASNPYSGNEGETQYF.

V gene TRBV6-1 combines with J gene TRBJ2-2, with unresolved D. V lost 4 bases and J 8 bases, leaving 11 bases between the germline ends. CDR3 size: 13 residues. From germline, CDR1 is MNHNS and CDR2 SASEGT. The CDR3 region has the DNA TGTGCCAGCAGTGCAAATGAGGAGGGGGAGCTGTTTTTT. Its protein product is CASSANEEGELFF.

This clonotype was counted ten times or more. This chain uses TRBV2 with TRBJ1-5; D not certain. Germline values: CDR1 SNHLY, CDR2 FYNNEI. The V and J ends lost 8 bases and 0 bases respectively, with 5 bases between them. There are 12 residues in the CDR3. The CDR3 is CASRDSNQPQHF. CDR3 bases: TGTGCCAGCCGAGATAGCAATCAGCCCCAGCATTTT.

This clonotype occurred a few times. CDR3 in amino acids: CASSHPWNGELFF. The CDR3 DNA is TGTGCCAGCAGCCACCCATGGAACGGGGAGCTGTTTTTT. The chain uses TRBV14 and TRBJ2-2; D is unclear. The CDR3 is made up of 13 amino acids. Trimming shortened V by 3 bases and J by 7 bases, and 9 bases separated the two germline ends. CDR1 SGHDN and CDR2 FVKESK come from the germline V gene.

Note on this clonotype: This CDR3 fails to terminate in the conserved phenylalanine or tryptophan, so it likely reflects a read error. CDR3: CASSYGTGAYEQYY. The CDR3 DNA is TGTGCCAGCAGCTATGGGACAGGAGCCTACGAGCAGTACTAC. This rearrangement joins TRBV11-2 to TRBJ2-7; 8 nucleotides agree with TRBD1. V lost 4 bases, J lost 2 bases, and 4 bases stayed unmatched. CDR1 and CDR2 (germline): SGHAT, FQNNGV. This CDR3 comprises 14 residues.

At least ten counts were recorded for this clonotype. The chain joins TRBV5-1 to TRBJ1-6; the D is unclear. Germline CDR1 and CDR2: SGHRS and YFSETQ. V lost 1 base to trimming and J lost 7 bases, with 9 bases between them. This CDR3 is built from 14 residues. The CDR3 DNA reads as TGCGCCAGCAGCTTGACCGGGAGAAATTCACCCCTCCACTTT. This sequence encodes CASSLTGRNSPLHF.

The chain links TRBV18 to TRBJ1-5; no clear D gene. The germline V and J ends were trimmed by 2 bases and 2 bases, with 10 bases remaining between them. Germline V lookup: CDR1 KGHSH, CDR2 LQKENI. The CDR3 spans 15 residues. CDR3 nucleotides: TGTGCCAGCTCACCAGGCCCGCTCGGCAATCAGCCCCAGCATTTT. The encoded protein is CASSPGPLGNQPQHF.

The genes are TRBV6-2 or TRBV6-3 and TRBJ1-2; TRBD1 matches at 9 bases. Trimming cost V 6 bases and J 7 bases; bases outside gene matches: 12. CDR3 size: 15 residues. Germline CDR1 is MNHEY and CDR2 is SVGEGT. The CDR3 coding sequence is TGTGCCAGCAGAACGAACCCGGACAGGGGAGGTGGCTACACCTTC. Its protein is CASRTNPDRGGGYTF.

This clonotype was picked up one time. CDR3 coding DNA: TGTGCCAGCGAACGGGGGACTAGCGGGAGCCACGAGCAGTACTTC. It is translated as CASERGTSGSHEQYF. The chain employs TRBV28 and TRBJ2-7; 14 bases fit TRBD2. Germline CDR1 and CDR2: MDHEN and SYDVKM. The CDR3 has 15 residues. J lost 5 bases, V lost 8 bases, and 8 bases had no gene match.

Only a few counts were recorded for this clonotype. This chain links TRBV12-3 or TRBV12-4 with TRBJ1-6; D is unresolved. The CDR3 consists of 14 residues. With 7 bases removed from V and 6 bases from J, the gap between germline ends came to 13 bases. The CDR3: CASTVIGPNSPLHF. In DNA form, the CDR3 reads TGTGCCAGCACCGTCATAGGGCCTAATTCACCCCTCCACTTT.

The table lists this clonotype with many counts. The rearrangement joins TRBV6-1 to TRBJ2-2, with TRBD2 matching 8 bases. This CDR3 comprises 17 residues. Germline trimming cut 6 bases from V and 3 bases from J; bases unmatched to any gene: 12. CDR1 and CDR2 (germline): MNHNS, SASEGT. CDR3 sequence: CASSHEGGGRYTGELFF. The CDR3 DNA reads TGTGCCAGCAGCCACGAAGGCGGCGGGAGGTACACCGGGGAGCTGTTTTTT.

There are many counts of this clonotype. CDR3 residues: CASSVGDGWELFF. The CDR3 DNA reads TGTGCCAGCAGTGTAGGGGACGGGTGGGAGCTGTTTTTT. The chain joins TRBV25-1 to TRBJ2-2; D may match TRBD1 or TRBD2 (5 bases each). CDR1 and CDR2 from the germline V gene are MGHDK and SYGVNS. CDR3 size: 13 residues. Trimming took 4 bases from V and 9 from J, leaving 12 bases between them.

In its sample, this clonotype was seen many times. This sequence joins TRBV3-1 and TRBJ2-2; TRBD2 agrees at 7 bases. Looked up from germline, CDR1 is LGHDT and CDR2 is YNNKEL (reference sequence). This CDR3 region has 13 residues. V shed 5 bases and J 6 bases; nucleotides not matched to a gene: 3. CDR3 coding DNA: TGTGCCAGCAGCGAGGCGGGAGCCGGGGAGCTGTTTTTT. Translated: CASSEAGAGELFF.

The rearrangement links TRBV15 to TRBJ1-1; D uncertain. V was cut by 6 bases and J by 5 bases, with 13 bases left in between. The CDR3 loop spans 13 amino acids. CDR1 is LNHNV, CDR2 YYDKDF, per germline (reference sequence). CDR3: CATRGAVRTEAFF. In nucleotides, the CDR3 is TGTGCCACCAGGGGTGCAGTACGGACTGAAGCTTTCTTT.

This clonotype came up many times. The chain joins TRBV6-2 or TRBV6-3 to TRBJ2-7; 9 nucleotides match TRBD2. Germline V gene sequence: CDR1 MNHEY, CDR2 SVGEGT. The CDR3 contains 17 residues. Unmatched junction bases numbered 14, after V lost 2 bases and J lost 6 bases. The CDR3 bases are TGTGCCAGCAGTTACGATCCGTCTAGCGGGACGTCAGCCGAGCAGTACTTC. It yields the protein CASSYDPSSGTSAEQYF.

This clonotype was counted many times. This rearrangement joins TRBV6-5 to TRBJ1-5; D is unclear. The length of the CDR3 is 15 residues. Trimming took off 0 bases at V and 4 bases at J, with 10 bases between the two ends. CDR1 and CDR2 (germline): MNHEY, SVGAGI. CDR3 loop: CASSYSKGQNQPQHF. The CDR3, as DNA: TGTGCCAGCAGTTACTCGAAAGGGCAGAATCAGCCCCAGCATTTT.

The table lists this clonotype with many counts. This chain uses TRBV5-1 with TRBJ2-5; 12 nucleotides match TRBD1. With 4 bases clipped from V and 4 bases from J, the junction kept 5 bases outside the gene matches. This CDR3 is built from 15 residues. Germline V gives CDR1 SGHRS, CDR2 YFSETQ. This chain's CDR3 is CASSTGTGGLETQYF. For the CDR3, the DNA is TGCGCCAGCAGCACCGGGACAGGGGGCCTAGAGACCCAGTACTTC.

Of note for this clonotype: This could be a read error, since a much larger clone is one nucleotide away. The chain combines TRBV5-1 with TRBJ1-2, with 7 bases identical to TRBD1. CDR3 length: 17 residues. CDR1 is SGHRS and CDR2 is YFSETQ in the germline V gene. The DNA of the CDR3 is TGCGCCAGCAGCACGCACCCGGGACAGCTCCCCGAGGGTGGCTACAGCTTC. Its translation is CASSTHPGQLPEGGYSF.

J is TRBJ1-1 and V is TRBV6-5; 7 nucleotides match TRBD1. The germline gives CDR1 MNHEY, CDR2 SVGAGI. CDR3 length: 15 amino acids. Germline trimming cut 0 bases from V and 5 bases from J; bases unmatched to any gene: 6. CDR3 coding DNA: TGTGCCAGCAGTTACTCACAGGGGAGCGGAACTGAAGCTTTCTTT. The encoded protein is CASSYSQGSGTEAFF.

The chain joins TRBV28 to TRBJ1-5, with D uncertain. The CDR3 sequence is 14 residues long. V was clipped by 6 bases and J by 8 bases, with 17 bases between them. Germline values: CDR1 MDHEN, CDR2 SYDVKM. The CDR3 DNA follows: TGTGCCAGCAGCCACCAACTACCTAGTAAGCCCCAGCATTTT. It is translated as CASSHQLPSKPQHF.

This clonotype was seen repeatedly, ten times or more. V and J are TRBV7-3 and TRBJ1-1, with unresolved D. The CDR3 contains 17 residues. V shed 1 base and J shed 1 base, with 16 bases lying between them. Germline V gene data show CDR1 as SGHTA and CDR2 as FQGTGA. The CDR3 coding sequence is TGTGCCAGCAGCTTAAAACCCTCAGTAGACGGGAACACTGAAGCTTTCTTT. Protein sequence: CASSLKPSVDGNTEAFF.

At least ten counts were recorded for this clonotype. This chain connects TRBV25-1 to TRBJ1-1; D is ambiguous. Per germline, CDR1 MGHDK and CDR2 SYGVNS. Trimming stripped 1 base from V and 2 bases from J, with 17 bases between. This CDR3 has 17 amino acids. The CDR3 DNA is TGTGCCAGCAGTGAATTCCCAGGTACCGATGGAAACACTGAAGCTTTCTTT. As protein: CASSEFPGTDGNTEAFF.

This rearrangement joins TRBV7-8 to TRBJ2-7, with a weak D call TRBD2 (6 bases). The CDR3 is 14 residues long. The germline V gene encodes CDR1 SGHVS and CDR2 FQNEAQ. In nucleotides, the CDR3 is TGTGCCAGCGGGGCGGCGGGATATACCTACGAGCAGTGCGTC. This sequence encodes CASGAAGYTYEQCV.

This clonotype was seen ten or more times. The chain joins TRBV27 to TRBJ2-5, with a tentative D call TRBD2 (6 bases). The CDR3 has 15 residues. Trimming pared 0 bases from V and 2 bases from J, leaving 10 bases between. Germline V gene sequence: CDR1 MNHEY, CDR2 SMNVEV (reference sequence). CDR3 in amino acids: CASSLSPGTQETQYF. The CDR3 region has the DNA TGTGCCAGCAGTTTATCGCCCGGGACTCAAGAGACCCAGTACTTC.

This clonotype appeared a few times. The V and J genes are TRBV11-2 and TRBJ2-2; D unresolved. V was pared by 5 bases and J by 0 bases, with 19 bases between. The CDR3 extends over 18 amino acids. Germline assignment: CDR1 SGHAT and CDR2 FQNNGV. CDR3 sequence: CASSHLGHGRSNTGELFF. CDR3 sequence (DNA): TGTGCCAGCAGCCATCTGGGCCATGGACGTTCGAACACCGGGGAGCTGTTTTTT.

The chain joins TRBV12-3 or TRBV12-4 to TRBJ1-5; D may be TRBD1 (5 bases). This CDR3 region has 14 residues. Trimming left V 3 bases short and J 7 bases short, with 13 bases between. In DNA, the CDR3 is TGTGCCAGCAGTTTGGCCACAGGAAGCCAGCCCCAGCATTTT. This translates into CASSLATGSQPQHF.

This clonotype came up many times. The gene calls are TRBV6-2 or TRBV6-3 and TRBJ2-6, with 9 bases identical to TRBD1. With 4 bases clipped from V and 0 bases from J, the junction kept 13 bases outside the gene matches. The CDR3 runs 20 residues. CDR1 and CDR2 (germline): MNHEY, SVGEGT. CDR3 loop: CASSSPRTGVWFSGANVLTF. The CDR3 nucleotides read TGTGCCAGCAGTTCCCCCCGGACAGGGGTTTGGTTCTCTGGGGCCAACGTCCTGACTTTC.